The 13 T cell receptor beta chains below come from one sample, sequenced in a study of neurological immune-mediated disorders. TCRdb re-called the 5' RACE reads through MiXCR, storing one row per CDR3 protein. The table lists roughly 65,000 distinct CDR3 sequences, approximately 4.2% of them singletons. Sample: PBMCs. All receptors come from a man in his forties or fifties with multiple sclerosis.

This clonotype has a count of ten or more. The chain carries TRBV19 and TRBJ2-5; D gene ambiguous. Trimming pared 6 bases from V and 3 bases from J, leaving 17 bases between. Germline V gene data show CDR1 as LNHDA and CDR2 as SQIVND (reference sequence). The CDR3 consists of 15 residues. The CDR3 DNA follows: TGTGCCAGTAGCTCGTATAGTGAGTGGGAAGAGACCCAGTACTTC. As protein: CASSSYSEWEETQYF.

The sample holds a few counts of this clonotype. This CDR3 fails to terminate in the conserved phenylalanine or tryptophan, so it likely reflects a read error. The chain employs TRBV20-1 and TRBJ1-4, with TRBD1 identical over 8 bases. Germline trimming cut 2 bases from V and 3 bases from J; bases unmatched to any gene: 2. Germline V gene data show CDR1 as DFQATT and CDR2 as SNEGSKA (reference sequence). This CDR3 contains 14 residues. The CDR3 reads CSARQGASNEKLFN. CDR3 coding DNA: TGCAGTGCTAGACAGGGGGCTTCTAATGAAAAACTGTTTAAT.

In this sample, this clonotype turned up many times. The J gene is TRBJ1-5, the V gene TRBV5-1; TRBD1 is a possible D gene (5 bases). CDR1 and CDR2 from the germline V gene are SGHRS and YFSETQ. Trimming left V 4 bases short and J 0 bases short, with 11 bases between. CDR3 size: 15 residues. Here the CDR3 reads CASSRDGNSNQPQHF. The CDR3 region has the DNA TGCGCCAGCAGCCGGGACGGAAATAGCAATCAGCCCCAGCATTTT.

This clonotype was detected many times. One end of the junction varies from germline; a read error may be responsible. The V gene is TRBV6-5, the J gene TRBJ1-5; no clear D gene. Germline assignment: CDR1 MNHEY and CDR2 SVGAGI. The CDR3 has 13 residues. DNA of the CDR3: TGTGCCAGCAGTTCAAGGAGCAATCAGCCCCAGAATTTT. Translating gives CASSSRSNQPQNF.

This clonotype was seen many times. CDR3 DNA sequence: TGCGCCAGCAGCTTGTTACAGGGTGATGGCTACACCTTC. Translated: CASSLLQGDGYTF. This chain links TRBV5-1 with TRBJ1-2; D possibly corresponds to TRBD1 (6 bases). Germline lookup yields CDR1 SGHRS and CDR2 YFSETQ. This CDR3 is 13 amino acids long. V was clipped by 1 base and J by 6 bases, with 10 bases between them.

This clonotype turned up a few times. The chain employs TRBV4-1 and TRBJ2-3, with 8 positions matching TRBD2. Germline-derived CDR1 and CDR2 are MGHRA and YSYEKL. The V and J ends lost 2 bases and 1 base, in that order; junction bases with no gene match: 17. This CDR3 spans 20 amino acids. The CDR3 loop reads CASSQIGRRGGRPGTDTQYF. CDR3 DNA sequence: TGCGCCAGCAGCCAAATCGGTCGTCGCGGGGGGCGTCCGGGCACAGATACGCAGTATTTT.

The table lists this clonotype with many counts. The chain couples TRBV20-1 to TRBJ2-1; 7 bases map to TRBD2. V gave up 3 bases and J gave up 7 bases; unmatched junction bases: 6. CDR1 and CDR2 from the germline V gene are DFQATT and SNEGSKA (reference sequence). The CDR3 has 13 residues. The CDR3 coding sequence is TGCAGTGCTAGCCCTAGCGGCCGAAATGAGCAGTTCTTC. This encodes CSASPSGRNEQFF.

This clonotype was observed many times. The chain joins TRBV9 to TRBJ2-7, with D perhaps TRBD2 (5 bases). Between the trimmed V and J ends, which lost 2 bases and 0 bases, there was a span of 24 bases. CDR1 and CDR2 (germline): SGDLS, YYNGEE. CDR3 length equals 19 residues. CDR3 protein: CASSVPSTPGKGSSYEQYV. DNA of the CDR3: TGTGCCAGCAGCGTCCCCTCCACCCCGGGGAAGGGAAGCTCCTACGAGCAGTACGTC.

This clonotype was seen ten or more times. The chain couples TRBV7-2 to TRBJ2-3; 8 bases are a match to TRBD2. The germline CDR1 and CDR2 sequences are SGHTA and FQGNSA. This CDR3 is 15 amino acids long. V was pared by 8 bases and J by 7 bases, with 14 bases of the junction left unmatched. The CDR3 bases are TGTGCCAGCCGCGTTTCCGGGGGGGCGATTAATACGCAGTATTTT. Translating it yields CASRVSGGAINTQYF.

The table lists this clonotype with a few counts. V and J are TRBV5-1 and TRBJ2-5; possibly TRBD2 for D (7 bases). The germline gives CDR1 SGHRS, CDR2 YFSETQ. Trimming removed 4 bases from V and 5 bases from J, with 15 bases in between. The CDR3 runs 14 residues. CDR3 sequence (DNA): TGCGCCAGCAGCGTATCGGGGGGCCGGGAGACCCAGTACTTC. It codes for CASSVSGGRETQYF.

This clonotype has at least ten counts. The rearrangement uses TRBV4-3 and TRBJ2-5; TRBD2 matches at 12 bases. This CDR3 is built from 18 residues. V was clipped by 1 base and J by 1 base; unmatched bases: 7. Looked up from germline, CDR1 is LGHNA and CDR2 is YSLEER. This CDR3 reads CASSQAPWTSGVQETQYF. The CDR3 DNA reads TGCGCCAGCAGCCAAGCCCCTTGGACTAGCGGGGTCCAAGAGACCCAGTACTTC.

This clonotype was found many times. The chain joins TRBV27 to TRBJ2-7; D might be TRBD1 (6 bases). Germline assignment: CDR1 MNHEY and CDR2 SMNVEV (reference sequence). V was shortened by 6 bases and J by 2 bases, with 14 bases between the two germline ends. The CDR3 totals 14 residues. The CDR3 region has the DNA TGTGCCAGCAGCTTGTATACAGGGCCCTACGAGCAGTACTTC. Translating it yields CASSLYTGPYEQYF.

V usage is TRBV20-1 and J usage is TRBJ2-4, with a weak D call TRBD1 (6 bases). With 5 bases removed from V and 2 bases from J, the gap between germline ends came to 10 bases. From germline, CDR1 is DFQATT and CDR2 SNEGSKA (reference sequence). The length of the CDR3 is 13 residues. CDR3 nucleotides: TGCAGTGCTCCAGGGGTTTCCAAAAACATTCAGTACTTC. Encoded protein: CSAPGVSKNIQYF.